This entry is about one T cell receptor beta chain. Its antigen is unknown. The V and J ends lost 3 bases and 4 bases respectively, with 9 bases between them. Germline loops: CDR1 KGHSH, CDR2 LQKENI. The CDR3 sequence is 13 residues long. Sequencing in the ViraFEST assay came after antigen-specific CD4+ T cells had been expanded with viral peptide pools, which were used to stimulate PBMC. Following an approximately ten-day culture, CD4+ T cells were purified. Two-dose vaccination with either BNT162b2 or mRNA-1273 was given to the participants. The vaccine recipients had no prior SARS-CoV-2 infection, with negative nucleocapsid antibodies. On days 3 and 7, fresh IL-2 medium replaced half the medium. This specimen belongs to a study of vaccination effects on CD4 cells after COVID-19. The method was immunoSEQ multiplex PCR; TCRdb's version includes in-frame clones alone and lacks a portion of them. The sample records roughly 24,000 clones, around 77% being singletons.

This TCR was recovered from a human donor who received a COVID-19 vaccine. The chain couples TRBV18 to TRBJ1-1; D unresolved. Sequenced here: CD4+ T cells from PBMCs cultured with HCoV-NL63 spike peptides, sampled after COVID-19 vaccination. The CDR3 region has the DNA TGTGCCAGCTCACCCCCGGGAGCCACTGAAGCTTTCTTT. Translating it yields CASSPPGATEAFF.